This entry lists 6 T cell receptor beta chains sequenced from one sample in a study of blood T cell repertoires in COVID-19. Sequencing used immunoSEQ multiplex PCR; TCRdb keeps in-frame clones, though not all of them. This sample has nearly 350,000 clones, with about four fifths found just once. Sequencing used peripheral blood. Receptors were obtained from a man aged 25-45 years with active or convalescent COVID-19.

The rearrangement uses TRBV18 and TRBJ2-7; possibly TRBD1 for D (6 bases). V was shortened by 6 bases and J by 0 bases, with 12 bases between the two germline ends. The CDR3 is made up of 14 amino acids. Germline V gives CDR1 KGHSH, CDR2 LQKENI. The CDR3 sequence: CASSRQESSYEQYF. In nucleotides, the CDR3 is TGTGCCAGCTCCCGACAGGAGAGCTCCTACGAGCAGTACTTC.

The V and J genes are TRBV24-1 and TRBJ2-1; the match to TRBD2 covers 8 bases. The CDR3 runs to 16 residues. Losses at the gene ends were 0 bases for V and 11 bases for J; bases not matched to a gene: 11. From germline, CDR1 is KGHDR and CDR2 SFDVKD. CDR3 DNA sequence: TGTGCCACCAGTGATTTGGACGGGAGGGCAAAAAAGCAGCAGTTCTTC. Its translation is CATSDLDGRAKKQQFF.

This clone was picked up a small number of times. CDR3 sequence reads: CSASPRGVRNGYTF. The CDR3 bases are TGCAGTGCTAGTCCCAGGGGGGTGCGGAATGGCTACACCTTC. This rearrangement joins TRBV20-1 to TRBJ1-2, with TRBD1 matching 7 bases. The CDR3 spans 14 residues. Per germline, CDR1 DFQATT and CDR2 SNEGSKA (reference sequence). V lost 3 bases, J lost 6 bases, and 10 bases stayed unmatched.

Comment on this clone: This CDR3 is also generated by other DNA sequences in the sample. The rearrangement links TRBV5-1 to TRBJ2-7; D possibly corresponds to TRBD2 (5 bases). Trimming took 0 bases from V and 0 from J, leaving 7 bases between them. The CDR3 contains 14 residues. From germline, CDR1 is SGHRS and CDR2 YFSETQ. The CDR3 sequence: CASSLGGPSYEQYF. DNA for the CDR3: TGCGCCAGCAGCTTGGGAGGGCCCTCCTACGAGCAGTACTTC.

This chain uses TRBV5-4 with TRBJ2-7, with D possibly matching TRBD2 (6 bases). The CDR3 covers 15 residues. In germline, CDR1 is SGHNT, CDR2 YYREEE (reference sequence). The V end was cut by 4 bases, the J end by 0 bases, with 14 bases between. Here the CDR3 reads CASSPPGSGSYEQYF. In DNA, the CDR3 is TGTGCCAGCAGCCCCCCTGGTAGCGGCTCCTACGAGCAGTACTTC.

This rearrangement joins TRBV7-8 to TRBJ2-4, with D perhaps TRBD1 (5 bases). V gave up 3 bases and J gave up 0 bases, with 18 bases separating them. Per the germline V gene, CDR1 is SGHVS and CDR2 is FQNEAQ. The CDR3 has 18 amino acids. The CDR3 is CASSFLPQAGLAKNIQYF. The CDR3 DNA follows: TGTGCCAGCAGCTTTCTTCCACAGGCAGGGTTAGCCAAAAACATTCAGTACTTC.